This T cell receptor beta chain was profiled in a study of shared T cell receptors in the human thymus. The germline CDR1 and CDR2 sequences are SQVTM and ANQGSEA. This CDR3 has 16 amino acids. The protocol was immunoSEQ multiplex PCR, while the TCRdb copy is restricted to in-frame clones and leaves out a portion. The repertoire holds 640,000 or so clones, with around 87% as singletons. The sample was also reused in another study, on human thymus T cells. From that paper: Corrective heart surgery yielded the resections from which the thymus tissue came. Thymic and blood repertoires seemed to show skewed V and J gene use.

The J gene is TRBJ2-5, the V gene TRBV29-1, with 9 bases identical to TRBD1. The last part of the DNA fits TRBJ2-7 better; the J call may be wrong. The source material was thymocytes. The receptor was derived from a boy under two years old with a congenital heart defect. The CDR3 here is CSVEDPWTGERNEQYF. CDR3 in DNA: TGCAGCGTTGAAGATCCCTGGACAGGGGAACGTAACGAGCAGTACTTC.